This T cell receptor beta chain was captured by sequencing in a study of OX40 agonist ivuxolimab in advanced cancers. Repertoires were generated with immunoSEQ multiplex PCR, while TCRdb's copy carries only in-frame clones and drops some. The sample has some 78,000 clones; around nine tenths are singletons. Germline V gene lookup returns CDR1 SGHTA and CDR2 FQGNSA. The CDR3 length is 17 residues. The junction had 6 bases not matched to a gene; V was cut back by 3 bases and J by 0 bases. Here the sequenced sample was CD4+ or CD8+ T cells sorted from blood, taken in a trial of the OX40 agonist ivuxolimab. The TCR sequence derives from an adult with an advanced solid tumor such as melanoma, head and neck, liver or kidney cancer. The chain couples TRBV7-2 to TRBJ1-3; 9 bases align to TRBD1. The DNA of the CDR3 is TGTGCCAGCAGCTTCTCCGGGACAGGGTCCTCTGGAAACACCATATATTTT. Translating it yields CASSFSGTGSSGNTIYF.